This is a list of T cell receptor beta chains from one sample in a study of beta chain features in type 1 diabetes. Data came from immunoSEQ multiplex PCR; TCRdb stores just in-frame clones and leaves some out. The sample carries 160,000 or so clones, 9% recorded once. The sample consisted of central memory CD4+ T cells from blood. The origin of the receptors is a woman aged 30 to 39 with type 1 diabetes. The CDR3 runs from the conserved cysteine through the conserved F or W. Fields, in order: V gene, clone size, D gene, J gene, CDR3 DNA, CDR3 protein. D genes are given only for firm matches. Only some rows state a clone size, as once, few, many or a class for expanded clones.

TRBV7-2	many	-	TRBJ1-2	TGTGCCAGCAGCTTAGGACAGGAATATGGCTACACCTTC	CASSLGQEYGYTF
TRBV6-4	few	TRBD1	TRBJ1-2	TGTGCCAGCAGTGCCCAGGGGGCGCGGGGCTACACCTTC	CASSAQGARGYTF
TRBV5-1	-	TRBD1	TRBJ2-6	TGCGCCAGCAGCTTGGCTGGGACAGGGTCAGGGGCCAACGTCCTGACTTTC	CASSLAGTGSGANVLTF
TRBV27	-	-	TRBJ2-7	TGTGCCAGCAGTTCCCAAGCTGGGGGAGGCCCTCGCGAGCAGTACTTC	CASSSQAGGGPREQYF
TRBV11-1	-	TRBD1	TRBJ1-2	TGTGCCAGCAGTCGGGACAGCAACTATGGCTACACCTTC	CASSRDSNYGYTF
TRBV29-1	few	-	TRBJ2-3	TGCAGCGTAGCGGAGGGTCTCAACTCAGATACGCAGTATTTT	CSVAEGLNSDTQYF
TRBV11-2	few	TRBD2	TRBJ2-1	TGTGCCAGCAGAAAAGGACTAGCGGTTAGCTCCTACAATGAGCAGTTCTTC	CASRKGLAVSSYNEQFF
TRBV7-3	-	-	TRBJ2-2	TGTGCCAGCAGCTTTGCGGGAACCGGGGAGCTGTTTTTT	CASSFAGTGELFF
TRBV5-4	-	TRBD2	TRBJ2-1	TGTGCCAGCAGCCCCGGTGGGGCTAGCGGGGTTTCCTACAATGAGCAGTTCTTC	CASSPGGASGVSYNEQFF
TRBV19	few	TRBD2	TRBJ2-7	TGTGCCAGTAGTCCTGGATGGGCTAGCGGGAGCACTTTCTCGGAGCAGTACTTC	CASSPGWASGSTFSEQYF
TRBV5-1	-	TRBD1	TRBJ2-6	TGCGCCAGCAGCGCCCTGGACAGGGCTGGGGCCAACGTCCTGACTTTC	CASSALDRAGANVLTF
TRBV5-4	-	-	TRBJ2-5	TGTGCCAGCAGCCCCCGGACGGGAGCAGAGACCCAGTACTTC	CASSPRTGAETQYF
TRBV30	-	TRBD2	TRBJ2-2	TGTGCCTGGAGTGTCGCGGGGGGGCAGGAGCTGTTTTTT	CAWSVAGGQELFF
TRBV18	-	-	TRBJ2-7	TGTGCCAGCTCACCACCCAGCTCCTACGAGCAGTACTTC	CASSPPSSYEQYF